This T cell receptor (beta chain) was observed in a study of T cells in tuberculosis. Thawed, overnight-rested PBMC were stained with GMM-loaded CD1B tetramer, viability dye and anti-CD3, then sorted. C32 glucose monomycolate from Rhodococcus equi was loaded onto the CD1B tetramers. From each donor, some 96,000 tetramer-negative cells were sorted. CDR1 SGHTA and CDR2 FQGNSA come from the germline V gene. V trimming: 4 bases; J trimming: 1 base; junction bases outside the gene matches: 11. This CDR3 has 17 residues. Study-wide results and limits: The stringent gate may have excluded weak CD1B-GMM tetramer binders.

No alpha-beta pairing information exists for these sequences. This table comes from immunoSEQ multiplex PCR, and its TCRdb copy is limited to in-frame clones, with some not included. Found here are approximately 59,000 clones, over 75% of them singletons; the top ten hold about a fifth. The chain links TRBV7-2 to TRBJ1-2, with 8 nucleotides matching TRBD1. This TCR was recovered from an adult woman with latent tuberculosis. The sample comprised CD1b-GMM tetramer-negative cells sorted from PBMCs. The CDR3 loop is CASSSRTGSYHNYGYTF. CDR3 in DNA: TGTGCCAGCAGCTCCCGGACAGGGTCTTATCATAACTATGGCTACACCTTC.